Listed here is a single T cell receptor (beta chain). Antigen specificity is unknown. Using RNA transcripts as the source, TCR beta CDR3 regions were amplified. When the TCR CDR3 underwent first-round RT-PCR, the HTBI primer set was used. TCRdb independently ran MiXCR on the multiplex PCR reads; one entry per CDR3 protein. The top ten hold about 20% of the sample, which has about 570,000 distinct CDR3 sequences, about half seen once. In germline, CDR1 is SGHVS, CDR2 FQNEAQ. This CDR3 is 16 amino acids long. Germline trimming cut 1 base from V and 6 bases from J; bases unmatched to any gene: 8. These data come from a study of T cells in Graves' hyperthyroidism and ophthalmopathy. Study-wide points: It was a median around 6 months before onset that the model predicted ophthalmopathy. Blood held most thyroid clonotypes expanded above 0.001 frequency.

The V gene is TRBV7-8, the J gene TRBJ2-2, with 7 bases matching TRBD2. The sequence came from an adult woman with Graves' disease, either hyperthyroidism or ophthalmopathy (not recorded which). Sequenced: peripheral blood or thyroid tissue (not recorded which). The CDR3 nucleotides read TGTGCCAGCAGCTTAGGTGGGGGAGGGTCTCCCGGGGAGCTGTTTTTT. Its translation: CASSLGGGGSPGELFF.